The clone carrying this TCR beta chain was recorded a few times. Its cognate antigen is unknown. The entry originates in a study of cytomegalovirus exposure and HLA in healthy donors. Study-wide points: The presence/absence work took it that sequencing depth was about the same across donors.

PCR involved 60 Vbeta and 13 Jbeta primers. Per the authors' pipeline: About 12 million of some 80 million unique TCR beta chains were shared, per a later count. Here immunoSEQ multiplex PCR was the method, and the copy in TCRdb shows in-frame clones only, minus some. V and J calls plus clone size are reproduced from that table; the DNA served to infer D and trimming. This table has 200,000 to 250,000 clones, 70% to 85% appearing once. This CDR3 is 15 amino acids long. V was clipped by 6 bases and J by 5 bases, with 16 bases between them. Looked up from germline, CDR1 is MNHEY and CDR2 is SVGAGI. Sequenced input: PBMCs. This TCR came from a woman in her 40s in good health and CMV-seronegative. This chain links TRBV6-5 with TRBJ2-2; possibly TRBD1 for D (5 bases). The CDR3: CASSPPGLGTGELFF. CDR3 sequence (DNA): TGTGCCAGCAGCCCACCAGGGTTAGGTACCGGGGAGCTGTTTTTT.